This T cell receptor (beta chain) was profiled in a study of response to subunit inactivated influenza vaccine. V lost 5 bases to trimming and J lost 5 bases; unmatched junction nucleotides: 7. CDR3 length: 15 amino acids. Germline assignment: CDR1 SGHRS and CDR2 YFSETQ. This clonotype was recorded at least ten times. What it binds is unknown. MiXCR, run by TCRdb on the RT-PCR reads, gives a single entry per CDR3 protein. The table records roughly 170,000 distinct CDR3 sequences, around 8.8% of them present only once. Overall study findings and caveats: The authors proposed limited new T cell recruitment per seasonal influenza vaccination.

The clonotype comes from a man between 50 and 59 years old who received an inactivated influenza vaccine. The chain links TRBV5-1 to TRBJ1-6, with 7 bases aligning to TRBD1. The specimen was non-naive T cells sorted from PBMCs, collected on the day of vaccination. This CDR3 is CASRPPGTDNSPLHF. CDR3 sequence (DNA): TGCGCCAGCAGGCCTCCCGGGACAGATAATTCACCCCTCCACTTT.